The T cell receptor beta chain described here comes from a study of T cell repertoires in cytomegalovirus infection (dated by TCRdb to the late 2010s). Concerning the study at large: Alongside well-studied HLA-B-restricted epitopes, the peptide stimulations were aimed at recently identified HLA-C-restricted CMV epitopes, whose presentation resists viral immunomodulation. Donor HLA type was relevant to the analysis, because carriage of CMV infection together with the matching HLA type was indicated by public TCR beta signatures. Here is what the overall study found, with its caveats: The ex vivo response was dominated by HLA-C-restricted CMV-specific TCR beta clonotypes, which also provided the single most frequent clonotype in two of eight donors. In both this cohort and an independent approximately 400-donor cohort, the cumulative frequency of public TCR beta family members distinguished carriers of CMV infection plus the relevant HLA type.

Inclusive of the bounding cysteine and phenylalanine, the CDR3 is 16 residues long. Of the read, only the CDR3 DNA is kept; its 48 bases are in frame from base 1. V loses 3 bases of germline sequence and J loses 3 bases, and the interval between the two ends is 15 bases. CDR1 is given as SGHTA and CDR2 as FQGNSA, both from the germline V gene. A note on this clonotype: Its antigen is currently not known. There are no base qualities to consult, and no much larger clone falls within one base.

The sample's treatment or condition label, decoded: in vitro stimulation with specific CMV peptide epitopes to enrich CMV-specific T cells. Sequencing instrument: Illumina HiSeq 1500. TCRdb reran the public reads through fastp at Q25 and MiXCR, keeping productive beta chains. Rows merge per CDR3 protein into single entries with the most common DNA and genes. The sample table records hundreds of thousands of distinct CDR3 sequences; roughly a third of these occur just once. In total, the top ten clones hold under 20% of the sample. The chain is assembled from TRBV7-2 and TRBJ2-1; no D gene call is confident. The sequence derives from a human donor in good health (CMV status not recorded). Some clones in this sample may be carry-over from other donors' samples. Material: cultured PBMCs, obtained from culture after CMV antigen stimulation. The base sequence is TGTGCCAGCAGCTTTAGTGTGGGATTGGACTACAATGAGCAGTTCTTC. It specifies CASSFSVGLDYNEQFF.